Each of the 22 T cell receptor beta chains below was sequenced from the same sample in a study of cytomegalovirus exposure and HLA in healthy donors. Both 60 Vbeta primers and 13 Jbeta primers went into the PCR. Profiling relied on immunoSEQ multiplex PCR, and the TCRdb table lists in-frame clones only, not all of them. In the table there are about 130,000 clones, 8.5% to 10% of which are singletons. The sample consisted of PBMCs. Every receptor here comes from a man aged 50 to 59 in good health and CMV-seronegative.

The V and J genes are TRBV5-6 and TRBJ2-1; the match to TRBD2 covers 13 bases. Germline CDR1 is SGHDT and CDR2 is YYEEEE. CDR3 length: 15 residues. V was clipped by 4 bases and J by 6 bases; unmatched bases: 4. CDR3 amino acids: CASSPGLAGSNEQFF. The CDR3, as DNA: TGTGCCAGCAGCCCGGGACTAGCGGGAAGCAATGAGCAGTTCTTC.

The rearrangement uses TRBV7-9 and TRBJ1-4; no clear D gene. The CDR3 is made up of 14 amino acids. Germline loops: CDR1 SEHNR, CDR2 FQNEAQ (reference sequence). V was clipped by 5 bases and J by 0 bases, with 7 bases between them. CDR3 protein: CASSQAATNEKLFF. CDR3 sequence (DNA): TGTGCCAGCAGCCAAGCCGCAACTAATGAAAAACTGTTTTTT.

This chain uses TRBV5-1 with TRBJ1-1; the D is unclear. Germline CDR1 reads SGHRS; CDR2 reads YFSETQ. Trimming cost V 3 bases and J 1 base, with 13 bases left between them. The CDR3 sequence is 15 residues long. The CDR3 loop is CASSSGPLPNTEAFF. The DNA for the CDR3 is TGCGCCAGCAGCTCGGGTCCTCTTCCGAACACTGAAGCTTTCTTT.

The chain joins TRBV4-2 to TRBJ2-5; D remains ambiguous. The CDR3 totals 15 residues. V dropped 1 base and J dropped 4 bases, with 13 bases sitting between them. The germline gives CDR1 LGHNA, CDR2 YNFKEQ. As DNA, the CDR3 is TGTGCCAGCAGCCAAGCCCTGAGCTACGGAGAGACCCAGTACTTC. It codes for CASSQALSYGETQYF.

This clone appeared a few times. The V gene is TRBV30, the J gene TRBJ2-5; 9 nucleotides align to TRBD2. V shed 2 bases and J 9 bases; nucleotides not matched to a gene: 7. The V gene's germline CDR1 is GTSNPN and CDR2 SVGIG (reference sequence). The CDR3 is made up of 13 amino acids. This CDR3 reads CAWSLAGWEAQYF. CDR3 bases: TGTGCCTGGAGTCTAGCGGGGTGGGAGGCCCAGTACTTC.

V gene TRBV28 combines with J gene TRBJ2-1, with TRBD2 matching over 7 bases. Germline-derived CDR1 and CDR2 are MDHEN and SYDVKM. The CDR3 is made up of 14 amino acids. The V and J ends lost 3 bases and 1 base, in that order; junction bases with no gene match: 0. This CDR3 is CASSFGGSYNEQFF. In DNA form, the CDR3 reads TGTGCCAGCAGTTTCGGGGGGTCCTACAATGAGCAGTTCTTC.

This clone was found a few times. The CDR3 nucleotides read TGTGCCAGCAGCCCTGTTACAGGGGGCGCGGAAAAACTGTTTTTT. Residues: CASSPVTGGAEKLFF. The V gene is TRBV7-6, the J gene TRBJ1-4; 9 nucleotides match TRBD1. The CDR3 runs to 15 residues. The germline V gene has CDR1 SGHVS and CDR2 FNYEAQ. The trim removed 5 bases at V and 8 bases at J, leaving 9 bases unmatched.

This clone was seen more than once but under ten times. The J gene is TRBJ2-4, the V gene TRBV5-1; a weak D match, TRBD2 (6 bases). Deletions cut 0 bases from V and 7 bases from J, with 14 bases between. The CDR3 is 15 residues long. Germline values: CDR1 SGHRS, CDR2 YFSETQ. CDR3 in amino acids: CASSLASRGGNIQYF. In DNA form, the CDR3 reads TGCGCCAGCAGCTTGGCGAGTCGAGGAGGGAACATTCAGTACTTC.

There are a few counts of this clone. Other DNA sequences in the same sample also yield this CDR3. The gene calls are TRBV30 and TRBJ1-1; D might be TRBD1 (5 bases). V dropped 5 bases and J dropped 6 bases, with 19 bases sitting between them. CDR1 and CDR2 (germline): GTSNPN, SVGIG (reference sequence). The CDR3 runs to 14 residues. CDR3 region: CAWGPLGGYSEAFF. As DNA, the CDR3 is TGTGCCTGGGGGCCCCTCGGGGGTTATTCTGAAGCTTTCTTT.

This clone was observed a few times. The rearrangement uses TRBV19 and TRBJ1-2; possible D gene TRBD1, 6 bases. The CDR3 runs to 14 residues. The germline gives CDR1 LNHDA, CDR2 SQIVND (reference sequence). V lost 0 bases to trimming and J lost 4 bases, with 9 bases between them. The CDR3 nucleotides are TGTGCCAGTAGTATAGAGACAGGAGCCTATGGCTACACCTTC. This encodes CASSIETGAYGYTF.

This clone has a handful of counts. V usage is TRBV30 and J usage is TRBJ2-1; 8 bases line up with TRBD2. Trimming cost V 4 bases and J 0 bases; bases outside gene matches: 5. Germline values: CDR1 GTSNPN, CDR2 SVGIG (reference sequence). This CDR3 is 15 amino acids long. CDR3 nucleotide sequence: TGTGCCTGGAAGGCTAGCGGGCTCTCCTACAATGAGCAGTTCTTC. Translated: CAWKASGLSYNEQFF.

Only a few counts were recorded for this clone. The rearrangement joins TRBV9 to TRBJ1-6, with 9 bases matching TRBD1. V shed 3 bases, J shed 8 bases, and the junction held 9 bases outside the gene matches. This CDR3 comprises 16 residues. Germline V gene sequence: CDR1 SGDLS, CDR2 YYNGEE. The DNA of the CDR3 is TGTGCCAGCAGCGGACGAACAGGGGGCGCAGATTCACCCCTCCACTTT. Translating gives CASSGRTGGADSPLHF.

The CDR3 loop is CASSLGGGSQPQHF. CDR3 in DNA: TGTGCCAGCAGCTTAGGGGGGGGTTCTCAGCCCCAGCATTTT. The V call is TRBV7-2, the J call TRBJ1-5; D perhaps matches TRBD1 (5 bases). The V gene's germline CDR1 is SGHTA and CDR2 FQGNSA. Trimming took off 1 base at V and 6 bases at J, with 10 bases between the two ends. CDR3 length equals 14 residues.

This clone appeared many times. The chain recombines TRBV29-1 with TRBJ1-1; a possible D gene is TRBD1 (6 bases). V lost 6 bases to trimming and J lost 5 bases, with 13 bases between them. There are 12 residues in the CDR3. Germline CDR1 SQVTM, CDR2 ANQGSEA. The CDR3 reads CSVQPGDTEAFF. The CDR3 DNA sequence: TGCAGCGTCCAACCAGGGGATACTGAAGCTTTCTTT.

The chain employs TRBV19 and TRBJ2-1, with 8 bases that match TRBD2. This CDR3 region has 14 residues. V lost 7 bases to trimming and J lost 4 bases; unmatched junction nucleotides: 6. Germline V gene data show CDR1 as LNHDA and CDR2 as SQIVND (reference sequence). CDR3 sequence reads: CASTLAGLYNEQFF. Here the CDR3 DNA reads TGTGCCAGTACCTTAGCGGGGTTGTACAATGAGCAGTTCTTC. Full variable domain (remainder filled in from reference TRBV19 and TRBJ2-1): DGGITQSPKYLFRKEGQNVTLSCEQNLNHDAMYWYRQDPGQGLRLIYYSQIVNDFQKGDIAEGYSVSREKKESFPLTVTSAQKNPTAFYLCASTLAGLYNEQFFGPGTRLTVL.

The table lists this clone with a count of one. V and J are TRBV19 and TRBJ2-3; 14 bases align to TRBD2. With 5 bases clipped from V and 3 bases from J, the junction kept 10 bases outside the gene matches. From germline, CDR1 is LNHDA and CDR2 SQIVND (reference sequence). This CDR3 region has 18 residues. The CDR3 region is CASSPRLAGGPGTDTQYF. The CDR3, as DNA: TGTGCCAGTAGTCCCAGACTAGCGGGAGGGCCTGGAACAGATACGCAGTATTTT.

This clone has a handful of counts. This chain uses TRBV7-8 with TRBJ1-5, with a tentative D call TRBD1 (6 bases). The V gene's germline CDR1 is SGHVS and CDR2 FQNEAQ. V was cut by 3 bases and J by 5 bases, with 8 bases left in between. This CDR3 contains 13 residues. CDR3 protein: CASSFRTDQPQHF. Here the CDR3 DNA reads TGTGCCAGCAGCTTCCGGACAGATCAGCCCCAGCATTTT.

The chain uses TRBV7-9 and TRBJ2-5, with TRBD2 matching 8 bases. The CDR3 covers 16 residues. The J segment lost 1 base and the V segment lost 1 base, leaving 5 bases of the junction unmatched. From germline, CDR1 is SEHNR and CDR2 FQNEAQ (reference sequence). CDR3 coding DNA: TGTGCCAGCAGCTTAGGGCGGGGGGCCTTCCAAGAGACCCAGTACTTC. Amino acid sequence: CASSLGRGAFQETQYF.

In its sample, this clone was seen many times. The chain joins TRBV7-3 to TRBJ2-1, with 14 bases fitting TRBD2. The CDR3 is made up of 19 amino acids. The V gene's germline CDR1 is SGHTA and CDR2 FQGTGA. V shed 4 bases, J shed 4 bases, and the junction held 12 bases outside the gene matches. The DNA for the CDR3 is TGTGCCAGCAGCTCAACCGGGACTAGCGGGAGTCGGAGGTACAATGAGCAGTTCTTC. Amino acids: CASSSTGTSGSRRYNEQFF.

This clone has only a few counts. This rearrangement joins TRBV6-6 to TRBJ1-4, with TRBD1 identical over 8 bases. CDR3 length equals 14 residues. The trim removed 5 bases at V and 7 bases at J, leaving 6 bases unmatched. Germline lookup yields CDR1 MNHNY and CDR2 SVGAGI (reference sequence). CDR3 nucleotides: TGTGCCAGCAGTGACCGGACAGGGACTGAAAAACTGTTTTTT. It encodes CASSDRTGTEKLFF.

The rearrangement links TRBV7-3 to TRBJ2-5; 8 bases match TRBD2. V was clipped by 5 bases and J by 4 bases; unmatched bases: 9. Per germline, CDR1 SGHTA and CDR2 FQGTGA. The CDR3 is made up of 15 amino acids. The CDR3 DNA is TGTGCCAGCAGCCGCGGTTCGGGGGGGCGAGAGACCCAGTACTTC. Its protein is CASSRGSGGRETQYF. Supplemented by reference TRBV7-3 and TRBJ2-5, the full variable domain reads GAGVSQTPSNKVTEKGKYVELRCDPISGHTALYWYRQSLGQGPEFLIYFQGTGAADDSGLPNDRFFAVRPEGSVSTLKIQRTERGDSAVYLCASSRGSGGRETQYFGPGTRLLVL.

This clone showed up just a few times. This chain uses TRBV30 with TRBJ2-3; D not certain. The V and J ends lost 4 bases and 0 bases respectively, with 14 bases between them. This CDR3 contains 15 residues. Germline CDR1 GTSNPN, CDR2 SVGIG (reference sequence). Written as DNA, the CDR3 is TGTGCCTGGACTCCTGGGCCCTTAAGCACAGATACGCAGTATTTT. It encodes CAWTPGPLSTDTQYF.